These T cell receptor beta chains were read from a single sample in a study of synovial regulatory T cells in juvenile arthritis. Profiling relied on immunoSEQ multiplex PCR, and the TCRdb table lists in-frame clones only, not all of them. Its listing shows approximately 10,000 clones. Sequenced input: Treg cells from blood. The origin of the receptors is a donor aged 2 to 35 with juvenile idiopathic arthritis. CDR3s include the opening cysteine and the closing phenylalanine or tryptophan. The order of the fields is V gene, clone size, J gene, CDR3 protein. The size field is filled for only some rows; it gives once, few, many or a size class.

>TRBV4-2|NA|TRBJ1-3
CASSHEGGQGGNTIYF
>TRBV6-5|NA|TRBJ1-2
CASKGAEGYGYTF
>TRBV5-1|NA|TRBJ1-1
CASSLQAMNTEAFF
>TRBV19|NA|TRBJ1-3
CASREDRAGGNTIYF
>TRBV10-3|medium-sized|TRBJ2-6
CAISESSGGAFGANVLTF
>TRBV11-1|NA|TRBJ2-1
CASSLVARENEQFF
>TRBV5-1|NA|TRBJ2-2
CASSLPGELFF
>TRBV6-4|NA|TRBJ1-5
CASSDSGGGQPQHF
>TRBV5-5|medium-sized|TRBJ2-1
CASSLVGTYNEQFF
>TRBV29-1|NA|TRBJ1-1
CSVSRYFTEAFF
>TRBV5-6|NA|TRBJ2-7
CASSILAVSYGQYF
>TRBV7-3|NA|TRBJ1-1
CASSLYPGGNTEAFF
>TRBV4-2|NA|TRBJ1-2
CASSGTTTNYGYTF
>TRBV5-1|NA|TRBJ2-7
CASSWRVKDEQYF
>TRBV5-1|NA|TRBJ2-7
CASRSLAGTGANEQYF
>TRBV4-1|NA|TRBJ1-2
CASSQAYSYGYTF